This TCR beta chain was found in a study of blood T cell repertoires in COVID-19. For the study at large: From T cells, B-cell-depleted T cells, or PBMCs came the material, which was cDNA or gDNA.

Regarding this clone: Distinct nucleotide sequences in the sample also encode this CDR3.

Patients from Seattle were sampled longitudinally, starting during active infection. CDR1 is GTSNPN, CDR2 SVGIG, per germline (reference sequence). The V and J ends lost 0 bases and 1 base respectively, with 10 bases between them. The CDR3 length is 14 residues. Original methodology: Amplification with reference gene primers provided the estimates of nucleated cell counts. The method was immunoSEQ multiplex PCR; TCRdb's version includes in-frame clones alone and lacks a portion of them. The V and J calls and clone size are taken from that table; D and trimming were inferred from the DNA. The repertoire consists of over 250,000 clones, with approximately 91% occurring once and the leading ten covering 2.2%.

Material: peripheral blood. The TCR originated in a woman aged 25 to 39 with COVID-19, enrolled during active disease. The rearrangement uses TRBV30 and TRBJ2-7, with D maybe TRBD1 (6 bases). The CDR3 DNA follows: TGTGCCTGGAGTGTTTTACAGGGATCCTACGAGCAGTACTTC. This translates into CAWSVLQGSYEQYF.